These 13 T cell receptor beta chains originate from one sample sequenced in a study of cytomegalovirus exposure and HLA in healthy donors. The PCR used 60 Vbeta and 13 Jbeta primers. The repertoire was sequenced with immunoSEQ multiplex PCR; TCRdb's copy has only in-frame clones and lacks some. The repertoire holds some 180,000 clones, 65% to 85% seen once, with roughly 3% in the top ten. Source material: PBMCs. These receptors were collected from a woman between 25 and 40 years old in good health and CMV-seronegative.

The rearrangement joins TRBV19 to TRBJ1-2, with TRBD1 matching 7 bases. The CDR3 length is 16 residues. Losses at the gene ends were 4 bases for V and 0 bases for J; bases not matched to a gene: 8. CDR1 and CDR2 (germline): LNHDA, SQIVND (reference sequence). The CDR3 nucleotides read TGTGCCAGTAGTACTTCAGGGGGGATCGCTAACTATGGCTACACCTTC. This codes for CASSTSGGIANYGYTF. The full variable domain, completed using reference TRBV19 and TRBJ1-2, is DGGITQSPKYLFRKEGQNVTLSCEQNLNHDAMYWYRQDPGQGLRLIYYSQIVNDFQKGDIAEGYSVSREKKESFPLTVTSAQKNPTAFYLCASSTSGGIANYGYTFGSGTRLTVV.

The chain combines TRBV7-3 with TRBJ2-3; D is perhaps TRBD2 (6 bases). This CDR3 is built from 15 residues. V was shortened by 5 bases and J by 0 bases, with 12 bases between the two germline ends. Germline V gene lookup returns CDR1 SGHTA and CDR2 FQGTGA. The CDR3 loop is CASSRSGSSTDTQYF. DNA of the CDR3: TGTGCCAGCAGCCGTAGCGGATCTAGCACAGATACGCAGTATTTT.

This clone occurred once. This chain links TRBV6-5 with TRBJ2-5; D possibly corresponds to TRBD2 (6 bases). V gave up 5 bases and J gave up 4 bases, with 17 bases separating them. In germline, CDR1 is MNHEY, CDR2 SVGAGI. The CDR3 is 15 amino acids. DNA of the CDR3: TGTGCCAGCAGTACCGGGACTCGGAGAGGAGAGACCCAGTACTTC. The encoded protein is CASSTGTRRGETQYF.

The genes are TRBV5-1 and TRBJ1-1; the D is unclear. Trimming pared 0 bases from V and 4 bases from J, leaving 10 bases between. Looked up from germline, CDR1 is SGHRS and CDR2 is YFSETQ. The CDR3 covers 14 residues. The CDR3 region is CASSLVGGSTEAFF. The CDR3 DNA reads TGCGCCAGCAGCTTGGTGGGAGGCAGCACTGAAGCTTTCTTT. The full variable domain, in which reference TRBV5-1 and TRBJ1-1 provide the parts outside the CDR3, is KAGVTQTPRYLIKTRGQQVTLSCSPISGHRSVSWYQQTPGQGLQFLFEYFSETQRNKGNFPGRFSGRQFSNSRSEMNVSTLELGDSALYLCASSLVGGSTEAFFGQGTRLTVV.

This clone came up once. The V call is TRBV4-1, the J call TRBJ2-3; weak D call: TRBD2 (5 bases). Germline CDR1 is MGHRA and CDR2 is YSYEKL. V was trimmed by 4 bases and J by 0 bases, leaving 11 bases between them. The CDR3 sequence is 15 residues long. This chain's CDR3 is CASSPRLLSTDTQYF. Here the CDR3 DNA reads TGCGCCAGCAGCCCCAGACTACTAAGCACAGATACGCAGTATTTT.

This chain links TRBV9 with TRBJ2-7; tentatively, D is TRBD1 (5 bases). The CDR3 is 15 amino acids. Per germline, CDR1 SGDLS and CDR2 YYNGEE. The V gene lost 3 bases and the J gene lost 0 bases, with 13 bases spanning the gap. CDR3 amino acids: CASSGGAVSSYEQYF. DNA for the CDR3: TGTGCCAGCAGCGGTGGGGCGGTGAGCTCCTACGAGCAGTACTTC.

The CDR3 DNA reads TGTGCCAGCAGCTCTACCGGGACTAGAGTTTCCAATGAGCAGTTCTTC. It specifies CASSSTGTRVSNEQFF. This chain connects TRBV7-2 to TRBJ2-1, with 8 bases lining up with TRBD2. Germline trimming cut 4 bases from V and 6 bases from J; bases unmatched to any gene: 11. The CDR3 contains 16 residues. Germline V gives CDR1 SGHTA, CDR2 FQGNSA.

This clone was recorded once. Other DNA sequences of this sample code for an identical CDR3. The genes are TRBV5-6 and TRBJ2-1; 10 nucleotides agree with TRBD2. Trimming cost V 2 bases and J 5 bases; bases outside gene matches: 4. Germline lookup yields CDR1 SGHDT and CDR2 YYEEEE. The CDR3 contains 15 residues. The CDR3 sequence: CASSLAGGPHNEQFF. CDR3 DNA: TGTGCCAGCAGCTTAGCGGGAGGGCCTCACAATGAGCAGTTCTTC.

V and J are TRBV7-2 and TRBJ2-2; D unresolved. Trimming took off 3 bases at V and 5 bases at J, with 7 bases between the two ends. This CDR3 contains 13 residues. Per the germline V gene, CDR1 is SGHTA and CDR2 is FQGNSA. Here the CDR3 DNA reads TGTGCCAGCAGCTTTGATCGGACCGGGGAGCTGTTTTTT. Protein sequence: CASSFDRTGELFF.

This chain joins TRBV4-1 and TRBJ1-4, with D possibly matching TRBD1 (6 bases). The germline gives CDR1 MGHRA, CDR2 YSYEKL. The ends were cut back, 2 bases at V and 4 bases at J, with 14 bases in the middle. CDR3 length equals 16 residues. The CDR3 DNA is TGCGCCAGCAGCCAAAAACAGGGCGGGTTTAATGAAAAACTGTTTTTT. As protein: CASSQKQGGFNEKLFF.

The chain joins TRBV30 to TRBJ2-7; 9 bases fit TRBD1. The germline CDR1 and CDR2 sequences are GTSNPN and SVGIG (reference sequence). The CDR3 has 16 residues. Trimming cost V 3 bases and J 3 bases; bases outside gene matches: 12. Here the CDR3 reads CAWSSPRGTGSYEQYF. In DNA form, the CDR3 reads TGTGCCTGGAGCTCTCCCCGAGGGACAGGGAGCTACGAGCAGTACTTC.

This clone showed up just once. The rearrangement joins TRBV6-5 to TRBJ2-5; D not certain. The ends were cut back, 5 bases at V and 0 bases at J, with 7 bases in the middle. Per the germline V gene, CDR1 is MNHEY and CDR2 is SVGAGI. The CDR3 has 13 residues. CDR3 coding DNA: TGTGCCAGCAGTGCCAACTACCAAGAGACCCAGTACTTC. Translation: CASSANYQETQYF.

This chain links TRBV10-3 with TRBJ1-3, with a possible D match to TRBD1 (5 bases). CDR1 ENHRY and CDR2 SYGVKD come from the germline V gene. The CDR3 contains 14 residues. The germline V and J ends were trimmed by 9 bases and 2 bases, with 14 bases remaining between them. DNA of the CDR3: TGTGCCATAAGATCGTGGGGCACTGGAAACACCATATATTTT. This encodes CAIRSWGTGNTIYF.